This T cell receptor beta chain emerged from a study of CD8+ T cells in alopecia areata. Findings of the study overall: Scalp samples also contribute reads from the resident alphabeta T cells found in normal skin.

Trimming shortened V by 5 bases and J by 7 bases, and 12 bases separated the two germline ends. Germline assignment: CDR1 GTSNPN and CDR2 SVGIG (reference sequence). The CDR3 spans 12 residues. With regard to this clone: Its specificity is not known.

Cell sorting was applied to PBMCs, and CD4+ and CD8+ T cells were collected. RNA was isolated and reverse transcribed to cDNA, the sequencing template. Clones were sequenced by immunoSEQ multiplex PCR, and TCRdb holds only the in-frame ones, with some missing. This table has roughly 100,000 clones, roughly 50% appearing once. The receptor was isolated from a human donor in good health. Sequencing was performed on CD4+ T cells sorted from blood. V and J are TRBV30 and TRBJ2-1; no reliable D call. The CDR3 is CAWEQARNEQFF. In DNA, the CDR3 is TGTGCCTGGGAGCAAGCTAGGAATGAGCAGTTCTTC.